The 17 T cell receptor beta chains below come from one sample, sequenced in a study of beta chain features in type 1 diabetes. Of the isolated RNA, all was reverse transcribed, and so the sequenced material was expressed TCRB transcripts. TCRdb's copy holds only in-frame clones and misses some; the assay was immunoSEQ multiplex PCR. The sample holds fewer than 900,000 clones, 15% to 20% seen once. What was sequenced was naive CD4+ T cells from blood. The receptors stem from a woman under 30 in good health.

This chain joins TRBV10-3 and TRBJ1-2, with D possibly being TRBD1 (6 bases). V lost 0 bases and J 0 bases, leaving 14 bases between the germline ends. There are 17 residues in the CDR3. Germline CDR1 and CDR2: ENHRY and SYGVKD. The CDR3 protein is CAISESLSRGANYGYTF. In DNA form, the CDR3 reads TGTGCCATCAGTGAGTCCCTGAGCAGGGGAGCTAACTATGGCTACACCTTC.

There are many counts of this clone. At the DNA level, this CDR3 is encoded by other sequences in the same sample as well. This CDR3 is CAISEGGEQFF. CDR3 nucleotides: TGTGCCATCAGTGAGGGAGGCGAGCAGTTCTTC. V gene TRBV10-3 combines with J gene TRBJ2-1, with D possibly being TRBD2 (5 bases). Trimming stripped 2 bases from V and 10 bases from J, with 6 bases between. Looked up from germline, CDR1 is ENHRY and CDR2 is SYGVKD. CDR3 length: 11 residues.

This clone was found many times. The chain uses TRBV14 and TRBJ1-1, with TRBD1 as a possible D gene (6 bases). The germline V gene has CDR1 SGHDN and CDR2 FVKESK. V lost 5 bases and J 1 base, leaving 8 bases between the germline ends. The CDR3 is 13 amino acids. The CDR3 region is CASSSQGNTEAFF. DNA of the CDR3: TGTGCCAGCAGCTCACAGGGGAACACTGAAGCTTTCTTT.

The chain uses TRBV13 and TRBJ2-1, with 8 bases matching TRBD2. Germline loops: CDR1 PRHDT, CDR2 FYEKMQ (reference sequence). V shed 3 bases, J shed 9 bases, and the junction held 7 bases outside the gene matches. The CDR3 loop spans 14 amino acids. CDR3 sequence reads: CASSFQREWGEQFF. The DNA of the CDR3 is TGTGCCAGCAGCTTCCAGCGGGAGTGGGGTGAGCAGTTCTTC.

This clone has a handful of counts. The chain joins TRBV7-2 to TRBJ1-6; D uncertain. The CDR3 consists of 14 residues. The germline V gene has CDR1 SGHTA and CDR2 FQGNSA. Trimming stripped 1 base from V and 5 bases from J, with 6 bases between. In nucleotides, the CDR3 is TGTGCCAGCAGCTTAGGTGTCCATAATTCACCCCTCCACTTT. It is translated as CASSLGVHNSPLHF.

The chain couples TRBV7-9 to TRBJ1-1; D gene unclear. The CDR3 sequence is 13 residues long. Trimming stripped 2 bases from V and 6 bases from J, with 10 bases between. The V gene's germline CDR1 is SEHNR and CDR2 FQNEAQ (reference sequence). The CDR3 here is CASSLYGVAEAFF. The CDR3 DNA reads as TGTGCCAGCAGCTTATACGGGGTTGCTGAAGCTTTCTTT.

This clone has more than one count but fewer than ten. V and J are TRBV18 and TRBJ2-7, with 8 bases lining up with TRBD2. The V gene end was trimmed by 4 bases and the J gene end by 3 bases; junction bases not matched to a gene: 2. Germline CDR1 reads KGHSH; CDR2 reads LQKENI. The CDR3 contains 13 residues. This CDR3 is CASSQREHYEQYF. The CDR3 DNA is TGTGCCAGCTCACAGCGGGAGCACTACGAGCAGTACTTC.

This clone showed up just a few times. V gene TRBV6-4 combines with J gene TRBJ2-3; a possible D gene is TRBD1 (5 bases). Trimming removed 4 bases from V and 1 base from J, with 15 bases in between. The CDR3 is made up of 16 amino acids. Germline V gene sequence: CDR1 MRHNA, CDR2 SNTAGT. The CDR3 DNA follows: TGTGCCAGCAGTGGCCAGCAGGGAAGGGGCACAGATACGCAGTATTTT. Translation: CASSGQQGRGTDTQYF.

For this clone: This sample includes further DNA sequences coding for the same CDR3. The genes are TRBV28 and TRBJ2-1; D uncertain. V was pared by 1 base and J by 0 bases, with 7 bases between. Germline lookup yields CDR1 MDHEN and CDR2 SYDVKM. This CDR3 has 15 amino acids. CDR3 sequence: CASSLYMSSYNEQFF. The DNA of the CDR3 is TGTGCCAGCAGTTTATACATGAGCTCCTACAATGAGCAGTTCTTC.

Note on this clone: A read error is possible here, since a much larger clone lies one base away. Other DNA sequences in the same sample also yield this CDR3. The CDR3 protein is CASSFNYGYTF. The CDR3 DNA is TGTGCCAGCAGCTTTAACTATGGCTACACCTTC. The chain links TRBV28 to TRBJ1-2, with D unclear. The length of the CDR3 is 11 residues. The V gene's germline CDR1 is MDHEN and CDR2 SYDVKM. V lost 6 bases to trimming and J lost 1 base, with 3 bases between them.

The chain links TRBV5-1 to TRBJ2-5, with TRBD2 identical over 12 bases. The germline CDR1 and CDR2 sequences are SGHRS and YFSETQ. V lost 4 bases to trimming and J lost 1 base; unmatched junction nucleotides: 2. CDR3 size: 15 residues. CDR3 in amino acids: CASSLTSGSQETQYF. The CDR3 region has the DNA TGCGCCAGCAGCCTGACTAGCGGGAGCCAAGAGACCCAGTACTTC. Full variable domain (missing parts from reference TRBV5-1 and TRBJ2-5): KAGVTQTPRYLIKTRGQQVTLSCSPISGHRSVSWYQQTPGQGLQFLFEYFSETQRNKGNFPGRFSGRQFSNSRSEMNVSTLELGDSALYLCASSLTSGSQETQYFGPGTRLLVL.

The chain carries TRBV7-2 and TRBJ2-2; no clear D gene. Germline-derived CDR1 and CDR2 are SGHTA and FQGNSA. This CDR3 has 15 amino acids. The V end was cut by 1 base, the J end by 1 base, with 7 bases between. CDR3 sequence reads: CASSLGPVNTGELFF. CDR3 sequence (DNA): TGTGCCAGCAGCTTAGGTCCAGTGAACACCGGGGAGCTGTTTTTT.

This clone occurred a few times. The genes are TRBV7-2 and TRBJ2-7; a possible D gene is TRBD1 (5 bases). The germline V gene encodes CDR1 SGHTA and CDR2 FQGNSA. This CDR3 is built from 13 residues. Between the trimmed V and J ends, which lost 2 bases and 5 bases, there was a span of 10 bases. The CDR3 spells CASSLQGLNEQYF. The CDR3 DNA is TGTGCCAGCAGCTTACAGGGCCTCAACGAGCAGTACTTC.

This clone came up a few times. The chain recombines TRBV5-1 with TRBJ2-3, with TRBD1 identical over 7 bases. V lost 4 bases to trimming and J lost 2 bases; unmatched junction nucleotides: 13. The CDR3 consists of 17 residues. Germline V lookup: CDR1 SGHRS, CDR2 YFSETQ. The CDR3 nucleotides are TGCGCCAGCAGCCAGAGAAGTAAGGGACAGTACACAGATACGCAGTATTTT. Translation gives CASSQRSKGQYTDTQYF. The full variable domain, with the rest looked up from reference TRBV5-1 and TRBJ2-3, is KAGVTQTPRYLIKTRGQQVTLSCSPISGHRSVSWYQQTPGQGLQFLFEYFSETQRNKGNFPGRFSGRQFSNSRSEMNVSTLELGDSALYLCASSQRSKGQYTDTQYFGPGTRLTVL.

This clone was detected a few times. V usage is TRBV10-3 and J usage is TRBJ2-1, with 10 bases aligning to TRBD1. CDR3 length equals 15 residues. The germline gives CDR1 ENHRY, CDR2 SYGVKD. The V and J ends lost 5 bases and 4 bases, in that order; junction bases with no gene match: 5. This chain's CDR3 is CAISREGQGYNEQFF. Here the CDR3 DNA reads TGTGCCATCAGTCGCGAGGGACAGGGGTACAATGAGCAGTTCTTC.

The chain carries TRBV11-2 and TRBJ2-7; 11 positions match TRBD1. J was trimmed by 3 bases and V by 6 bases; bases with no gene match: 7. This CDR3 spans 15 amino acids. Per germline, CDR1 SGHAT and CDR2 FQNNGV. CDR3 DNA sequence: TGTGCCAGCAGGAAACCCGGGACAGGGGGCTACGAGCAGTACTTC. This sequence encodes CASRKPGTGGYEQYF.

This clone was picked up a small number of times. As DNA, the CDR3 is TGTGCCAGCAGTACGGCCGCCGCCCAAGAGACCCAGTACTTC. It specifies CASSTAAAQETQYF. V is TRBV6-5 and J is TRBJ2-5, with D uncertain. The germline V gene encodes CDR1 MNHEY and CDR2 SVGAGI. This CDR3 is built from 14 residues. Trimming shortened V by 5 bases and J by 1 base, and 11 bases separated the two germline ends.